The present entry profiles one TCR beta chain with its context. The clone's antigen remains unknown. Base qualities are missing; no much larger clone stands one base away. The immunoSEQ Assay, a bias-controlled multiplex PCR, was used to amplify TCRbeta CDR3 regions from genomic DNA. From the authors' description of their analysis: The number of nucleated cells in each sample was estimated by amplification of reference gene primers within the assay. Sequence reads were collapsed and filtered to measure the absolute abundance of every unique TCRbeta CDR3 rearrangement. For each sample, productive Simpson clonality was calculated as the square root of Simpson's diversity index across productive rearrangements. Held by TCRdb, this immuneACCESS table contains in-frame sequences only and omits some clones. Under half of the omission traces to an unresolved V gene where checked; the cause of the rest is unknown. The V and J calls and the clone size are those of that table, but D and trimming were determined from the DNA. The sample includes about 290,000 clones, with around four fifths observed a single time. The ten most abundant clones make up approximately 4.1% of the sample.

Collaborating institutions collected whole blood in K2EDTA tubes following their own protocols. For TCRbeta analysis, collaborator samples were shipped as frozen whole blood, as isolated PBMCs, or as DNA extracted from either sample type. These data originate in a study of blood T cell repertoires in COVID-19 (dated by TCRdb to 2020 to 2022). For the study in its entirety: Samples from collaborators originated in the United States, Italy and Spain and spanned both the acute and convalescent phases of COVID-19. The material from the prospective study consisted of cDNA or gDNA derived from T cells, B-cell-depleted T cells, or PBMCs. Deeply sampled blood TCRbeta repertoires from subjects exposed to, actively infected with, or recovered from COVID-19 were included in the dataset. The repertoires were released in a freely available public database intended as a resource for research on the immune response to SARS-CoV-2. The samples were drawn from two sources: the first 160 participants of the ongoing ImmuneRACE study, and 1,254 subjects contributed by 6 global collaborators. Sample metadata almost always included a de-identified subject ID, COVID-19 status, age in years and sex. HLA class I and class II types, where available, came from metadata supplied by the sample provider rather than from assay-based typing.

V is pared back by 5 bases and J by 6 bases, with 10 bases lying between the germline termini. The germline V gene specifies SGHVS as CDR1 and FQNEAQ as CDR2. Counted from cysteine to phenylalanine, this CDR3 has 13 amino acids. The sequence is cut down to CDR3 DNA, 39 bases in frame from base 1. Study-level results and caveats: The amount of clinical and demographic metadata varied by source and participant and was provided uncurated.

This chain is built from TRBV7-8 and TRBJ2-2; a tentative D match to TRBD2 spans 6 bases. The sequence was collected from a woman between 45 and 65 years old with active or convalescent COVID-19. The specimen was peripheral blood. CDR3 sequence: CASSRQRAGELFF. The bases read TGTGCCAGCAGCCGCCAGCGGGCCGGGGAGCTGTTTTTT.